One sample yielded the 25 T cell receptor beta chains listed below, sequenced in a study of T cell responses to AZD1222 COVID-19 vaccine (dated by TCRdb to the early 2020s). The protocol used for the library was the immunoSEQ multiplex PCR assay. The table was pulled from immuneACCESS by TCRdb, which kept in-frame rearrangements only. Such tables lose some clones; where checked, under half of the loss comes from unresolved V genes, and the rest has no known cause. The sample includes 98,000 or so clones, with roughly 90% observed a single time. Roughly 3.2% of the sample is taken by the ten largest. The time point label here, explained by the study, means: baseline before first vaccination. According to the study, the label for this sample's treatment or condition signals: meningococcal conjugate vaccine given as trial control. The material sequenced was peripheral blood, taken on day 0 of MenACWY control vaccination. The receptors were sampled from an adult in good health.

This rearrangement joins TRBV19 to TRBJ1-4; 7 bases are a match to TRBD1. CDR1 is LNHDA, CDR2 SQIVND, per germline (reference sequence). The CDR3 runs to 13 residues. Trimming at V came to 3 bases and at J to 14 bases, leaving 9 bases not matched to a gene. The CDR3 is CASSIGSWGQLFF. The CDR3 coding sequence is TGTGCCAGTAGTATTGGCTCCTGGGGACAGCTGTTTTTT.

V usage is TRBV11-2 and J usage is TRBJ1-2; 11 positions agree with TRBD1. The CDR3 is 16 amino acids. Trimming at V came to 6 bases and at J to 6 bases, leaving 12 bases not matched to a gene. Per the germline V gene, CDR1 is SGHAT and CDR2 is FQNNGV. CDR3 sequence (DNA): TGTGCCAGCAGATGGACCCGGACAGGGGGCGACGATGGCTACACCTTC. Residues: CASRWTRTGGDDGYTF.

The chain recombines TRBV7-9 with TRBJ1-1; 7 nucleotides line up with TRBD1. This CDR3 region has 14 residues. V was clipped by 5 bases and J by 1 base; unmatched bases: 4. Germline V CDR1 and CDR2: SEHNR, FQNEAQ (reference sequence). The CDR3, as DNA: TGTGCCAGCAGCCCCCGGACAGGGAACACTGAAGCTTTCTTT. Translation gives CASSPRTGNTEAFF.

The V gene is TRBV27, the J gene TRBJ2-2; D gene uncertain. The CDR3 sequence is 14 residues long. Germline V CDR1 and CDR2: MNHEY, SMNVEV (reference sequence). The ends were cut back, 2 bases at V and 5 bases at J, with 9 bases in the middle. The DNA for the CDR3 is TGTGCCAGCAGTTTAGGGATCTCTACCGGGGAGCTGTTTTTT. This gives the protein CASSLGISTGELFF.

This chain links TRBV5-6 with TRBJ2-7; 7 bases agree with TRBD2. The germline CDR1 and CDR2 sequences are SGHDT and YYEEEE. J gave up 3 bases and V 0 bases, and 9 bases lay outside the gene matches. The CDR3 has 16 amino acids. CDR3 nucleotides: TGTGCCAGCAGCTTGGTAGAGCGGGGTCCCTACTACGAGCAGTACTTC. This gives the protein CASSLVERGPYYEQYF.

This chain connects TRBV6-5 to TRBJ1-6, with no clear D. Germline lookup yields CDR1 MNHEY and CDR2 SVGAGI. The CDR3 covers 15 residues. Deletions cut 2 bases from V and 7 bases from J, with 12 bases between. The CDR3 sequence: CASSYGVMGNSPLHF. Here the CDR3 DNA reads TGTGCCAGCAGTTACGGGGTCATGGGGAATTCACCCCTCCACTTT.

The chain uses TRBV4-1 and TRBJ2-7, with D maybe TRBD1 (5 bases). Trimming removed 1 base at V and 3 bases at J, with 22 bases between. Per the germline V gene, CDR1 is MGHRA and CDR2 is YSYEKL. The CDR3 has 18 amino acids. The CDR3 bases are TGCGCCAGCAGCCAAGTATTCCAGGGTGGAGCGCCCATCTACGAGCAGTACTTC. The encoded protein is CASSQVFQGGAPIYEQYF.

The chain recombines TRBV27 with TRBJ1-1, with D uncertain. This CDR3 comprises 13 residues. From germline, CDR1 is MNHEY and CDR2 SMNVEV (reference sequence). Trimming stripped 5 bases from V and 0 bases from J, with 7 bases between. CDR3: CASSPTVNTEAFF. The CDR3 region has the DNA TGTGCCAGCAGTCCCACAGTGAACACTGAAGCTTTCTTT.

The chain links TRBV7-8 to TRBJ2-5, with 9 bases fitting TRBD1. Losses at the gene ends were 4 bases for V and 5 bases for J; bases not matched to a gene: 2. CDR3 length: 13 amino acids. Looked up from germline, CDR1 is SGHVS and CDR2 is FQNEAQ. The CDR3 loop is CASSSGTGETQYF. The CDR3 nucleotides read TGTGCCAGCAGCTCAGGGACAGGGGAGACCCAGTACTTC.

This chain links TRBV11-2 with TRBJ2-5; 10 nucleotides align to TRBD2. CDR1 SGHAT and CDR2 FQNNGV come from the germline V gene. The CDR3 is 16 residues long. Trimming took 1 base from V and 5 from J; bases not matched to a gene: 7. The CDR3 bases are TGTGCCAGCAGCTTAGGATCGGCTAGCGGGGGCGAGACCCAGTACTTC. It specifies CASSLGSASGGETQYF. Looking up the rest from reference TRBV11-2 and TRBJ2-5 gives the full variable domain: EAGVAQSPRYKIIEKRQSVAFWCNPISGHATLYWYQQILGQGPKLLIQFQNNGVVDDSQLPKDRFSAERLKGVDSTLKIQPAKLEDSAVYLCASSLGSASGGETQYFGPGTRLLVL.

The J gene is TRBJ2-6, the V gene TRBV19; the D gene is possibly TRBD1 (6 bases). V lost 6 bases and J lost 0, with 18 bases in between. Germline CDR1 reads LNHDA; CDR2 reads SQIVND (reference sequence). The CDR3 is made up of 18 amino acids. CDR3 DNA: TGTGCCAGTAGCGCCTCAGGACAGCGAAGCTCTGGGGCCAACGTCCTGACTTTC. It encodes CASSASGQRSSGANVLTF.

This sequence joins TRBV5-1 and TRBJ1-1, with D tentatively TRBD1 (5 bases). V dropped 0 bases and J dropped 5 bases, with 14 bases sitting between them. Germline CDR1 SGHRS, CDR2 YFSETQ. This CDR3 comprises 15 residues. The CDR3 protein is CASSLDSGIVTEAFF. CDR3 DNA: TGCGCCAGCAGCTTGGATTCAGGGATCGTTACTGAAGCTTTCTTT.

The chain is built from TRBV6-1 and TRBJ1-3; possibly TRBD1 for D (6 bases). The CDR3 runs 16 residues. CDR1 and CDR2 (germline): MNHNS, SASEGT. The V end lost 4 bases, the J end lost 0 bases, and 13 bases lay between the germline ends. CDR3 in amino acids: CASSGLQGYSGNTIYF. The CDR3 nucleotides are TGTGCCAGCAGTGGACTACAGGGTTACTCTGGAAACACCATATATTTT.

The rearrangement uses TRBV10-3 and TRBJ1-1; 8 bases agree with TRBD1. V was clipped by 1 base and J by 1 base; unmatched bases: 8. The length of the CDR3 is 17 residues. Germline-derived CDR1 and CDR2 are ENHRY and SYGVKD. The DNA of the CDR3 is TGTGCCATCAGTGAGTTCGTGACAGGGGACCAGAACACTGAAGCTTTCTTT. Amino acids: CAISEFVTGDQNTEAFF.

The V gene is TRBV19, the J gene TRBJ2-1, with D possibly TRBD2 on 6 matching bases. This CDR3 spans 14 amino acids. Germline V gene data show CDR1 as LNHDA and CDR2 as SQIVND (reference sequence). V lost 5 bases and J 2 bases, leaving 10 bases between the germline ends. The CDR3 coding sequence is TGTGCCAGTAGTGCGGGATTTACCTACAATGAGCAGTTCTTC. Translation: CASSAGFTYNEQFF.

The CDR3 DNA follows: TGTGCCAGCAGGCCGCGACAGGGCCCGAACACTGAAGCTTTCTTT. It codes for CASRPRQGPNTEAFF. The V and J genes are TRBV7-9 and TRBJ1-1; 7 positions agree with TRBD1. Germline V gives CDR1 SEHNR, CDR2 FQNEAQ (reference sequence). The CDR3 sequence is 15 residues long. With V trimmed by 6 bases and J by 1 base, 8 bases remained unmatched.

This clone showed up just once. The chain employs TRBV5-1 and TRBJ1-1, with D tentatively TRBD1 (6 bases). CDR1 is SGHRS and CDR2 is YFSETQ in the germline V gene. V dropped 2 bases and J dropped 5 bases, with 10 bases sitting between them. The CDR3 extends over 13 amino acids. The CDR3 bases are TGCGCCAGCAGCTTTACAGGGAAGACTGAAGCTTTCTTT. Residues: CASSFTGKTEAFF.

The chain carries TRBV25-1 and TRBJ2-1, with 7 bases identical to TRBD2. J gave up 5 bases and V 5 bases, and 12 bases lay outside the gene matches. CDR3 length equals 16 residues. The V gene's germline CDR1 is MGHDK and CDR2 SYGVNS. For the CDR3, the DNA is TGTGCCAGCAGTAATCTATTCAGCGGGGCGAACAATGAGCAGTTCTTC. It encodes CASSNLFSGANNEQFF.

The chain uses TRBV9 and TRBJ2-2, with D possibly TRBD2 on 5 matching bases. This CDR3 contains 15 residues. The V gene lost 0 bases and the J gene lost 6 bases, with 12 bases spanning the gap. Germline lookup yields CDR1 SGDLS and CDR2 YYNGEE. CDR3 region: CASSVATPGSGELFF. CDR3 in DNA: TGTGCCAGCAGCGTAGCTACCCCGGGGTCCGGGGAGCTGTTTTTT.

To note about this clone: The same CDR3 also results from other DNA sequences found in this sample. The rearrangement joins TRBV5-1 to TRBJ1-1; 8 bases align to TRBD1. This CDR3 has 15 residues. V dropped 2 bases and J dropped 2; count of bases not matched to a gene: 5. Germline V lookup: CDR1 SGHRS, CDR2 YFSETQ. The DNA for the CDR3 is TGCGCCAGCAGCTTAGGGACAGGTACTAACACTGAAGCTTTCTTT. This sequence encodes CASSLGTGTNTEAFF.

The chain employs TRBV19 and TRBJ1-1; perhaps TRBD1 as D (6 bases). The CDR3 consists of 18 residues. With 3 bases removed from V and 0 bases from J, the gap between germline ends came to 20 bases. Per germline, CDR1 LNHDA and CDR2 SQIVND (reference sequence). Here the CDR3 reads CASSIFYRGGSLNTEAFF. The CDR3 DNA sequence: TGTGCCAGTAGTATCTTTTATAGGGGGGGCAGCCTGAACACTGAAGCTTTCTTT. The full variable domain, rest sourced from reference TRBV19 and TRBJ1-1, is DGGITQSPKYLFRKEGQNVTLSCEQNLNHDAMYWYRQDPGQGLRLIYYSQIVNDFQKGDIAEGYSVSREKKESFPLTVTSAQKNPTAFYLCASSIFYRGGSLNTEAFFGQGTRLTVV.

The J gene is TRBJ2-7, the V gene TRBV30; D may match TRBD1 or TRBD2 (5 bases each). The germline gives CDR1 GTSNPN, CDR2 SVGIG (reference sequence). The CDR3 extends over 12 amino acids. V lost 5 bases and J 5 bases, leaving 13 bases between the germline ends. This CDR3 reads CAWSGTGNEQYF. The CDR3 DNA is TGTGCCTGGTCTGGGACGGGAAACGAGCAGTACTTC.

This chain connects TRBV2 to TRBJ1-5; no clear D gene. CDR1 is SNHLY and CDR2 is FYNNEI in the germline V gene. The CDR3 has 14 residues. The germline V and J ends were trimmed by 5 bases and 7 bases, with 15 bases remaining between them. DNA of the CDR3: TGTGCCAGCAGTCTCCGTTGGCCTGAGCAGCCCCAGCATTTT. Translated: CASSLRWPEQPQHF.

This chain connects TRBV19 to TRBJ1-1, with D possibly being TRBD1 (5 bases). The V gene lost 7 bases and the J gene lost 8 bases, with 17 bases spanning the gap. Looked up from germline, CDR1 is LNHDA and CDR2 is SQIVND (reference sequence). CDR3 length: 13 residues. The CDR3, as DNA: TGTGCCAGTACAATAAGGGGAGGAGGGGAAGCTTTCTTT. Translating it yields CASTIRGGGEAFF.

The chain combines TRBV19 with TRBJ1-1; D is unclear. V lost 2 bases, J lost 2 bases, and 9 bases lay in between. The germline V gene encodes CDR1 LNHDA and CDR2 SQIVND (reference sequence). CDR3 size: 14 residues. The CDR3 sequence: CASSIYGPNTEAFF. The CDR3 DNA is TGTGCCAGTAGTATATATGGTCCCAACACTGAAGCTTTCTTT.